A selection of T cell receptor beta chains follows, all from one sample in a study of blood T cell repertoires in COVID-19. Assay used: immunoSEQ multiplex PCR; TCRdb lists only in-frame clones, some missing. The table lists some 53,000 clones, 80% to 95% of them singletons, with around 3% in the top ten. The sequenced material came from peripheral blood. All receptors come from a human donor in a cohort sampled during active COVID-19. The CDR3 runs from the conserved cysteine through the conserved F or W. The D gene is left open where the match is weak. A clone size is listed for some rows: how often the clone was seen (once, few, many), or a class if it is expanded.

d_call j_call v_call clone_size cdr3_nt cdr3_aa
TRBD1 TRBJ2-7 TRBV2 NA TGTGTTCGCCTTGGGACAGTATATTACGAGCAGTACTTC CVRLGTVYYEQYF
TRBD2 TRBJ2-7 TRBV24-1 NA TGTGCCACCAGTGATATTGCTAGCGGGATGTACGAGCAGTACTTC CATSDIASGMYEQYF
TRBD1 TRBJ2-3 TRBV18 NA TGTGCCAGCTCCGCCGGGACAGGGGGCACAGATACGCAGTATTTT CASSAGTGGTDTQYF
TRBD1 TRBJ1-5 TRBV28 NA TGTGCCAGCAGGCACCCCGGGACAGAGTATCAGCCCCAGCATTTT CASRHPGTEYQPQHF
NA TRBJ1-1 TRBV9 NA TGTGCCAGCAGTACCCCAGGGAACACTGAAGCTTTCTTT CASSTPGNTEAFF
NA TRBJ2-7 TRBV5-4 NA TGTGCCAGCAGCCCGAGAACCTCGCCTTACGAGCAGTACTTC CASSPRTSPYEQYF
NA TRBJ2-7 TRBV11-2 NA TGTGCCAGCAGCTTAGTACCCGGCTCCTACGAGCAGTACTTC CASSLVPGSYEQYF
NA TRBJ1-1 TRBV15 NA TGTGCCACCAGCATCGGGGGGCGGACTGAAGCTTTCTTT CATSIGGRTEAFF
NA TRBJ2-2 TRBV15 NA TGTGCCACCAGCAGAGATAATCTAGGGGAGCTGTTTTTT CATSRDNLGELFF
TRBD1 TRBJ2-5 TRBV5-1 NA TGCGCCAGCAGCGACCCGGGACAGGGTGGGACCCAGTACTTC CASSDPGQGGTQYF
TRBD2 TRBJ2-1 TRBV19 NA TGTGCCAGTAGTGTAGCGGGAGCCGGAGGGAATGAGCAGTTCTTC CASSVAGAGGNEQFF
TRBD2 TRBJ2-3 TRBV7-3 NA TGTGCCAGCAGCCTGAAGAGGACTAGCGGGAGTCCAGATACGCAGTATTTT CASSLKRTSGSPDTQYF
TRBD1 TRBJ2-7 TRBV18 NA TGTGCCAGCTCACCTGGGGCAGGGGGCTATTACATCTACGAGCAGTACTTC CASSPGAGGYYIYEQYF
TRBD2 TRBJ2-2 TRBV7-6 NA TGTGCCAGCAGCTGGGAGTCGGCGGGGGATCCGACCGGGGAGCTGTTTTTT CASSWESAGDPTGELFF
NA TRBJ2-7 TRBV16 NA TGTGCCAGCAGCGGGAGGCTAGGCTACGAGCAGTACTTC CASSGRLGYEQYF
NA TRBJ1-1 TRBV7-8 NA TGTGCCAGCAGCCCGGCCGCGGGTCCCCCTGAAGCTTTCTTT CASSPAAGPPEAFF
NA TRBJ1-1 TRBV11-2 NA TGTGCCAGCAGCTGGAGGATGAGCATGAACACTGAAGCTTTCTTT CASSWRMSMNTEAFF
NA TRBJ1-4 TRBV6-5 NA TGTGCCAGCAGCAACCCGACAGTTTCGGGTGAAAAACTGTTTTTT CASSNPTVSGEKLFF
TRBD2 TRBJ2-7 TRBV5-8 NA TGTGCCAGCAGCTTTCAAAGCGGGAGCTTCTACGAGCAGTACTTC CASSFQSGSFYEQYF
NA TRBJ2-7 TRBV6-5 NA TGTGCCAGCAGACGTCCGGTGACCTACGAGCAGTACTTC CASRRPVTYEQYF
NA TRBJ2-3 TRBV7-3 NA TGTGCCAGCAGCTTAATTCAGGTCTCACAGGGTACTATGGAAGTTTCAGATACGCAGTATTTT CASSLIQVSQGTMEVSDTQYF
TRBD2 TRBJ2-3 TRBV5-1 once TGCGCCAGCAGCGAGGGACTAGCGGGATTAGATACGCAGTATTTT CASSEGLAGLDTQYF
TRBD1 TRBJ2-1 TRBV24-1 NA TGTGCCACCAGCTCCCCGGGGACAGGCAATGAGCAGTTCTTC CATSSPGTGNEQFF
TRBD1 TRBJ1-3 TRBV9 NA TGTGCCAGCAGCAGCCGGGACAGGGGCATGAGATCTGGAAACACCATATATTTT CASSSRDRGMRSGNTIYF
NA TRBJ1-3 TRBV28 NA TGTGCCAGCACCATAGGGGGATCTGGAAACACCATATATTTT CASTIGGSGNTIYF
NA TRBJ1-2 TRBV7-8 once TGTGCCAGCAGCAGCAGGGTTGGGGACTATGGCTACACCTTC CASSSRVGDYGYTF
TRBD2 TRBJ2-1 TRBV29-1 once TGCAGCTCCCCAACTAGCGGATACAATGAGCAGTTCTTC CSSPTSGYNEQFF
NA TRBJ2-3 TRBV29-1 NA TGCAGCGTTGAGGGCGGGACAGTCGCCACAGATACGCAGTATTTT CSVEGGTVATDTQYF
NA TRBJ2-3 TRBV7-6 NA TGTGCCAGCAGCTTCTGGGCGGGAATCGCAGATACGCAGTATTTT CASSFWAGIADTQYF
TRBD2 TRBJ2-1 TRBV27 NA TGTGCCAGCAACTCTCCTAGCGGGATCTACAATGAGCAGTTCTTC CASNSPSGIYNEQFF